Listed below are T cell receptor beta chains from one sample, sequenced in a study of T cell clonotyping in hematopoietic cell transplantation. The assay was immunoSEQ multiplex PCR, and TCRdb's table has in-frame clones only and misses some. The sample has under 20,000 clones; about 80% are singletons. The sequenced sample was peripheral blood mononuclear cells, obtained before stem cell transplant. The receptors were sampled from a man in his 60s with acute myeloid leukemia. Some clones in this sample may be carry-over from other donors' samples. The CDR3 runs from the conserved cysteine through the conserved F or W. A D gene is named only where the DNA matches it firmly. Not all rows give a size; the values are once, few, many and, for expanded clones, a class.

-,TRBJ2-2,TRBV16,-,TGTGCCAGCAGCCAAGCCAGGATGATAACCGGGGAGCTGTTTTTT,CASSQARMITGELFF
-,TRBJ1-6,TRBV7-2,-,TGTGCCAGCAGCGAGGGACGGAATAATTCACCCCTCCACTTT,CASSEGRNNSPLHF
TRBD1,TRBJ2-3,TRBV15,-,TGTGCCACCAGCAAGGGACAGGGAACAGATACGCAGTATTTT,CATSKGQGTDTQYF
TRBD1,TRBJ2-3,TRBV4-2,-,TGTGCCAGCAGCCAGCAGTTGGGACAGGGGGTCGGGGCAGATACGCAGTATTTT,CASSQQLGQGVGADTQYF
TRBD1,TRBJ2-5,TRBV5-4,-,TGTGCCAGCAGCTCGGGGACAGGACAAGAGACCCAGTACTTC,CASSSGTGQETQYF
-,TRBJ2-4,TRBV6-6,-,TGTGCCAGCAGTTACTCGGTAGCCAAAAACATTCAGTACTTC,CASSYSVAKNIQYF
TRBD1,TRBJ1-2,TRBV19,-,TGTGCCAGTAGTACTGGACAGGGGGGTGGCTACACCTTC,CASSTGQGGGYTF
-,TRBJ1-1,TRBV7-3,-,TGTGCCAGCAGCATCCAAAGTGGGGCCTGGAACACTGAAGCTTTCTTT,CASSIQSGAWNTEAFF
-,TRBJ2-3,TRBV12-1,-,TGTGCCAGAAAACGGGGGCCAGATACGCAGTATTTT,CARKRGPDTQYF
TRBD1,TRBJ1-2,TRBV10-3,-,TGTGCCACCAATTCGGACAGGGCAGGCTATGGCTACACCTTC,CATNSDRAGYGYTF
TRBD1,TRBJ2-1,TRBV5-1,medium-sized,TGCGCCAGCAGCGTCTCGGAGGGGACAGGGGCAGATCAGTTCTTC,CASSVSEGTGADQFF
-,TRBJ1-5,TRBV7-2,-,TGTGCCAGCAGCCAGGGGTATAGCAATCAGCCCCAGCATTTT,CASSQGYSNQPQHF
TRBD1,TRBJ2-2,TRBV6-4,-,TGTGCCAGCAGTGGCACAGGGGGCGATCAACCCGGGGAGCTGTTTTTT,CASSGTGGDQPGELFF
-,TRBJ1-1,TRBV7-9,once,TGTGCCAGCAGCCCCTCGGGGTATGGCACTGAAGCTTTCTTT,CASSPSGYGTEAFF
-,TRBJ2-7,TRBV10-3,-,TGTGCCATCAGTGAGGACACAAGGCAGTACTTC,CAISEDTRQYF
TRBD2,TRBJ2-3,TRBV11-2,few,TGTGCCAGCAGCCCCCTAAGAGGGACTAGAGAGGGCACAGATACGCAGTATTTT,CASSPLRGTREGTDTQYF
-,TRBJ1-2,TRBV11-2,-,TGTGCCAGCACGGCAGCCAACAACTATGGCTACACCTTC,CASTAANNYGYTF
-,TRBJ2-3,TRBV12-1,-,TGTGCCAGCAGCCGGTTAATAGGGGAATACACAGATACGCAGTATTTT,CASSRLIGEYTDTQYF
-,TRBJ1-2,TRBV30,-,TGTGCCTGGAAACTAGGGTACTATGGCTACACCTTC,CAWKLGYYGYTF
TRBD1,TRBJ2-7,TRBV29-1,-,TGCAGCGTTTCGGACAGGGGGCTAGGTGAGCAGTACTTC,CSVSDRGLGEQYF
-,TRBJ2-3,TRBV7-9,-,TGTGCCAGCAGCGATACAGGGGATACGCAGTATTTT,CASSDTGDTQYF
-,TRBJ1-2,TRBV30,-,TGTGCCTGGAACGACGGGAACTCTTATGGCTACACCTTC,CAWNDGNSYGYTF
-,TRBJ2-1,TRBV9,-,TGTGCCAGCAGCGTAGTAGATTCCTCCTACAATGAGCAGTTCTTC,CASSVVDSSYNEQFF
-,TRBJ2-3,TRBV4-1,-,TGCGCCAGCAGCCAAGAACAGCGCACAGATACGCAGTATTTT,CASSQEQRTDTQYF
TRBD1,TRBJ2-2,TRBV7-2,-,TGTGCCAGCAGCTTAACAGGGGTGAGGACCACCGGGGAGCTGTTTTTT,CASSLTGVRTTGELFF
-,TRBJ2-7,TRBV28,-,TGTGCCAGCAGTCAAATTTGGGACTCCTACGAGCAGTACTTC,CASSQIWDSYEQYF
TRBD2,TRBJ2-5,TRBV7-9,-,TGTGCCAGCAGCCCCGGACTAGCGGGGAATCAAGAGACCCAGTACTTC,CASSPGLAGNQETQYF
TRBD1,TRBJ2-7,TRBV23-1,-,TGCGCCAGCAGTCAAAGGGCAGGGGGCTACGAGCAGTACTTC,CASSQRAGGYEQYF
TRBD1,TRBJ1-4,TRBV7-2,-,TGTGCCAGCAGCTTAGAGGGACAGAGGAATGAAAAACTGTTTTTT,CASSLEGQRNEKLFF
-,TRBJ2-1,TRBV4-1,once,TGCGCCAGCAGCTCAGGGCAGGGTCCTGAGGGGAAGCAGTTCTTC,CASSSGQGPEGKQFF
TRBD2,TRBJ2-7,TRBV30,-,TGTGCCTGGATTCCTCTCGGGGGGAGCTCCTACGAGCAGTACTTC,CAWIPLGGSSYEQYF
-,TRBJ1-6,TRBV25-1,-,TGTGCCAGCAGTGAAACAGATAATTCACCCCTCCACTTT,CASSETDNSPLHF
TRBD2,TRBJ2-5,TRBV10-3,-,TGTGCCATCAGTGACACAGATTTCCCGGGAGGGCAAGAGACCCAGTACTTC,CAISDTDFPGGQETQYF
-,TRBJ2-2,TRBV5-1,-,TGCGCCAGCAGCTGGACAGGGAGGGAGAACACCGGGGAGCTGTTTTTT,CASSWTGRENTGELFF
-,TRBJ1-5,TRBV10-3,-,TGTGCCATCAGCACAGGTGATCCCAATCAGCCCCAGCATTTT,CAISTGDPNQPQHF
-,TRBJ1-2,TRBV7-3,-,TGTGCCAGCAGTACCGGGACCAGCTATGGCTACACCTTC,CASSTGTSYGYTF
-,TRBJ1-5,TRBV6-1,-,TGTGCCAGCACGAGATACAATCAGCCCCAGCATTTT,CASTRYNQPQHF
TRBD2,TRBJ2-3,TRBV6-5,-,TGTGCCACCACATCAGAAGCGGGAGTATCGGATACGCAGTATTTT,CATTSEAGVSDTQYF
-,TRBJ1-1,TRBV5-1,-,TGCGCCAGCCATCTGACGACCTTCACTGAAGCTTTCTTT,CASHLTTFTEAFF
TRBD2,TRBJ2-1,TRBV9,-,TGTGCCAGCAGCGTAGGCGGGGGGTTTGATGAGCAGTTCTTC,CASSVGGGFDEQFF
TRBD1,TRBJ2-3,TRBV27,-,TGTGCCAGCAGTTTTCGGGACAGGGTAGATACGCAGTATTTT,CASSFRDRVDTQYF
-,TRBJ2-7,TRBV11-2,-,TGTGCCAGCAGCCTTGGACAGTCGAGGGAGCAGTACTTC,CASSLGQSREQYF
-,TRBJ2-7,TRBV15,-,TGTGCCACCAGCAGAGATCTAGCGAGACAGGCCTACGAGCAGTACTTC,CATSRDLARQAYEQYF
TRBD2,TRBJ2-7,TRBV9,large,TGTGCCAGCAGCGTAGATCCAGCGGGGCCGAGCGAGCAGTACTTC,CASSVDPAGPSEQYF
-,TRBJ1-2,TRBV25-1,-,TGTGCCAGCAGTGAATTGCGGGTGGACGACTATGGCTACACCTTC,CASSELRVDDYGYTF
-,TRBJ1-5,TRBV28,-,TGTGCCAGCAGTTCGGGCCACAATCAGCCCCAGCATTTT,CASSSGHNQPQHF
-,TRBJ1-2,TRBV19,-,TGTGCCAGTAGTATAGTAAGCAGGGCACCCTATGGCTACACCTTC,CASSIVSRAPYGYTF
-,TRBJ1-2,TRBV11-2,-,TGTGCCAGCAACACAGAGGGCAACAACTATGGCTACACCTTC,CASNTEGNNYGYTF
TRBD2,TRBJ2-2,TRBV4-3,-,TGCGCCAGCAGCCAAGAATGGACTAGAAACACCGGGGAGCTGTTTTTT,CASSQEWTRNTGELFF
-,TRBJ2-5,TRBV30,-,TGTGCCTGGCAAAGGAGGAAAGAGACCCAGTACTTC,CAWQRRKETQYF
-,TRBJ1-5,TRBV6-6,-,TGTGCCAGCAGTTACTCTAGCGGGGCGACCCCACAGCCCCAGCATTTT,CASSYSSGATPQPQHF
TRBD2,TRBJ2-3,TRBV7-3,once,TGTGCCAGCAGCCTCAATAGCGGGGCGGGATCTAGCACAGATACGCAGTATTTT,CASSLNSGAGSSTDTQYF
TRBD1,TRBJ1-5,TRBV7-2,-,TGTGCCAGCAGCATAAGACAGGGTTATAATCAGCCCCAGCATTTT,CASSIRQGYNQPQHF
-,TRBJ2-3,TRBV4-1,once,TGCGCCAGCAGCCAAGGTAAAGTGACAGATACGCAGTATTTT,CASSQGKVTDTQYF
-,TRBJ2-3,TRBV4-3,-,TGCGCCAGCAGACTTGCCCCTTCTAGCACAGATACGCAGTATTTT,CASRLAPSSTDTQYF
-,TRBJ2-1,TRBV19,-,TGTGCCAGTAGTATAGGGGGAAACAATGAGCAGTTCTTC,CASSIGGNNEQFF
-,TRBJ2-1,TRBV5-1,-,TGCGCCAGCAGCTTTGGCCCGGACAATGAGCAGTTCTTC,CASSFGPDNEQFF